This paragraph covers one TCR beta chain sequence. In this sample, this clonotype turned up a few times. Its antigen target is currently unknown. Per-nucleotide qualities are absent, and no much larger clonotype sits a single base away. The data stem from a study of T-cell memory formation after mild COVID-19 (dated by TCRdb to the early 2020s). Describing the broader study: TCR sequence clusters from the two donors were largely donor specific. T-cell clones expanding and contracting after mild COVID-19 in a couple of donors were tracked by longitudinal TCRalpha and TCRbeta repertoire sequencing. Two young, previously healthy adult volunteers, one female and one male, were included in the cohort.

Ficoll-Paque density gradient centrifugation was the method used to isolate PBMCs. General conclusions and limits of the study: Only two mild cases were covered by the study, and larger cohorts that include severe cases with pre-infection samples were considered necessary. Some responding clones were detected in pre-infection memory, which suggested that pre-existing cross-reactive memory T cells had joined the SARS-CoV-2 response. Contracting CD4+ clones turned up mainly in the CM and EM memory subsets, whereas EMRA was where CD8+ clones were enriched. Whether the second-wave clones peaking on day 37 were SARS-CoV-2 specific was not confirmed. Clones contracting from day 15 to 85 had balanced CD4/CD8 phenotypes, while a second wave expanding from day 15 to 37 was biased towards CD4+.

Sequencing instrument: Illumina NovaSeq 6000. Using 5'RACE with constant-segment primers, TCRalpha and TCRbeta cDNA libraries were constructed, with sample barcodes and unique molecular identifiers added in the process. Trizol reagent was used to extract RNA from every sample. Amplification of the libraries took two PCR steps, and the second step added a second sample barcode plus Illumina TruSeq adapters. Sequencing of the libraries was done on an Illumina NovaSeq, producing 2 x 150 bp paired-end reads. The study's own analysis went as follows. Demultiplexing of reads and collapsing into UMI-guided consensus sequences were performed with migec v1.2.7. Using mixcr v2.1.11, UMI consensuses were aligned to TRA and TRB V and J templates and then assembled into clonotypes. A clonotype was counted as expanded or contracted only if both edgeR and NoisET called the change significant, with noise models trained on biological replicates. For edgeR calls, the cutoffs were a false discovery rate-adjusted p below 0.01 and a log2 fold-change threshold of 1. PCA with hierarchical clustering of max-normalized trajectories of the 1000 most abundant clonotypes was used as exploratory dynamics analysis. Each responding clone was given a CD4 or CD8 phenotype based on the CD4+ and CD8+ repertoires, which had been sequenced separately. The raw public data were reprocessed by TCRdb itself: fastp quality trimming at Q25, MiXCR clonotype calling, in-frame beta chains only. Identical CDR3 protein sequences are pooled into one entry, listed with their most common genes and DNA. TCRdb assigned the V and J calls; the authors' analysis was not used. Present in this sample are roughly 350,000 distinct CDR3 sequences, around 20% of which were seen just once. 9.5% to 15% of the sample comes from the top ten.

Counted from cysteine to phenylalanine, this CDR3 has 14 amino acids. Just the 42-base CDR3 DNA is kept, in frame starting at base 1. Relative to germline, V is 6 bases shorter and J is 9 bases shorter, with 20 bases between their ends. The sequence links TRBV12-3 or TRBV12-4 to TRBJ1-1; no D gene call is confident. Sequenced material: PBMCs or a T cell subset sorted from them (not recorded which). The origin of this receptor is an adult woman who had mild COVID-19 (a few samples of this study predate the infection). The sample titles of this study are shuffled in the database, so cell type and time point are left out; the donor was told from shared clones. The CDR3 here reads CASRTTGSGVKAFF. The nucleotides read TGTGCCAGCAGGACAACCGGGAGCGGGGTAAAAGCTTTCTTT.